The 26 T cell receptor beta chains below all came from one sample that was sequenced in a study of resident and recirculating memory T cells in vitiligo. TCRdb keeps only in-frame clones here, not all; method: immunoSEQ multiplex PCR. The table records tens of thousands of clones, roughly nine tenths of them present only once. Sample: blood. These receptors all come from a male donor with vitiligo.

This sequence joins TRBV28 and TRBJ1-1; possibly TRBD1 for D (6 bases). Trimming pared 7 bases from V and 1 base from J, leaving 13 bases between. Per germline, CDR1 MDHEN and CDR2 SYDVKM. The CDR3 runs to 14 residues. As DNA, the CDR3 is TGTGCCAGCACCGCGGGGGGGCCGAACACTGAAGCTTTCTTT. It translates to CASTAGGPNTEAFF.

This clone showed up just once. The chain links TRBV5-4 to TRBJ2-7, with 7 bases matching TRBD2. Germline V gene sequence: CDR1 SGHNT, CDR2 YYREEE (reference sequence). The trim removed 4 bases at V and 3 bases at J, leaving 7 bases unmatched. The CDR3 consists of 14 residues. Written as DNA, the CDR3 is TGTGCCAGCAGCACCATGGGGGGGAACTACGAGCAGTACTTC. It translates to CASSTMGGNYEQYF.

The rearrangement uses TRBV19 and TRBJ1-6; D is perhaps TRBD1 (5 bases). CDR3 length equals 16 residues. The V end was cut by 6 bases, the J end by 5 bases, with 17 bases between. The germline gives CDR1 LNHDA, CDR2 SQIVND (reference sequence). The CDR3 protein is CASREVAGRNNSPLHF. The CDR3 coding sequence is TGTGCCAGTAGAGAAGTGGCAGGGCGCAATAATTCACCCCTCCACTTT.

This chain links TRBV27 with TRBJ2-1; D is ambiguous. Germline lookup yields CDR1 MNHEY and CDR2 SMNVEV (reference sequence). V dropped 5 bases and J dropped 4 bases, with 12 bases sitting between them. This CDR3 comprises 14 residues. The CDR3 region is CASSPWAVYNEQFF. CDR3 DNA: TGTGCCAGCAGTCCCTGGGCAGTTTACAATGAGCAGTTCTTC.

V usage is TRBV7-2 and J usage is TRBJ2-5; possible D gene TRBD2, 6 bases. V lost 5 bases and J 1 base, leaving 14 bases between the germline ends. Germline V gene lookup returns CDR1 SGHTA and CDR2 FQGNSA. The CDR3 runs 15 residues. The CDR3 reads CASSLGGAAQETQYF. For the CDR3, the DNA is TGTGCCAGCAGCCTAGGCGGGGCAGCCCAAGAGACCCAGTACTTC.

The chain is built from TRBV19 and TRBJ1-2; 7 nucleotides line up with TRBD1. Germline loops: CDR1 LNHDA, CDR2 SQIVND (reference sequence). After removal of 1 base from V and 4 bases from J, the junction contained 3 bases not matched to a gene. The CDR3 is made up of 14 amino acids. The CDR3 loop is CASSIGQGTYGYTF. The CDR3 coding sequence is TGTGCCAGTAGTATAGGACAGGGAACCTATGGCTACACCTTC.

The chain has TRBV4-3 and TRBJ1-4; 8 bases are shared with TRBD1. CDR1 is LGHNA and CDR2 is YSLEER in the germline V gene. CDR3 length: 13 amino acids. V lost 4 bases to trimming and J lost 8 bases; unmatched junction nucleotides: 3. CDR3 in amino acids: CASSLDRGEKLFF. CDR3 DNA sequence: TGCGCCAGCAGCCTCGACAGGGGAGAAAAACTGTTTTTT.

This chain uses TRBV29-1 with TRBJ2-3; D remains ambiguous. The CDR3 covers 14 residues. Trimming stripped 1 base from V and 2 bases from J, with 10 bases between. Germline lookup yields CDR1 SQVTM and CDR2 ANQGSEA. The CDR3 spells CSVEVQENTDTQYF. CDR3 DNA: TGCAGCGTTGAAGTGCAGGAAAACACAGATACGCAGTATTTT.

This clone was recorded once. V usage is TRBV9 and J usage is TRBJ2-1; 7 nucleotides match TRBD1. The V gene's germline CDR1 is SGDLS and CDR2 YYNGEE. The CDR3 totals 14 residues. With V trimmed by 2 bases and J by 7 bases, 6 bases remained unmatched. CDR3 in amino acids: CASSVRTGFNEQFF. CDR3 nucleotides: TGTGCCAGCAGCGTTAGGACAGGTTTTAATGAGCAGTTCTTC.

This clone was recorded once. The rearrangement uses TRBV21-1 and TRBJ2-1; whether TRBD2, the table's D call, matches the DNA was not checked. TRBV21-1 is deemed a pseudogene. This CDR3 has 12 residues. CDR3 in amino acids: CASGVSYNEQFF. The CDR3 bases are TGTGCCAGCGGAGTGTCCTACAATGAGCAGTTCTTC.

The CDR3 bases are TGTGCCAGCAGCTCTAAGCACCGTAAAGCTTTCTTT. This codes for CASSSKHRKAFF. V gene TRBV7-7 combines with J gene TRBJ1-1; D unclear. Trimming pared 4 bases from V and 9 bases from J, leaving 12 bases between. Germline V gene sequence: CDR1 SSHAT, CDR2 FNYEAQ (reference sequence). This CDR3 has 12 residues.

The gene calls are TRBV2 and TRBJ2-7; the D gene is possibly TRBD1 (5 bases). Per the germline V gene, CDR1 is SNHLY and CDR2 is FYNNEI. CDR3 size: 14 residues. V was shortened by 7 bases and J by 3 bases, with 16 bases between the two germline ends. The CDR3 here is CASTTTATSYEQYF. The CDR3 DNA reads TGTGCCAGCACCACGACAGCTACCAGCTACGAGCAGTACTTC.

The chain employs TRBV7-2 and TRBJ1-1; D may be TRBD1 (6 bases). V shed 5 bases and J shed 1 base, with 8 bases lying between them. The CDR3 runs 13 residues. CDR1 and CDR2 from the germline V gene are SGHTA and FQGNSA. The CDR3 loop is CASSRTANTEAFF. CDR3 in DNA: TGTGCCAGCAGCCGGACAGCGAACACTGAAGCTTTCTTT.

The J gene is TRBJ2-2, the V gene TRBV7-9; 9 positions match TRBD2. The CDR3 is made up of 16 amino acids. Germline V lookup: CDR1 SEHNR, CDR2 FQNEAQ (reference sequence). V gave up 2 bases and J gave up 6 bases; unmatched junction bases: 7. In DNA, the CDR3 is TGTGCCAGCAGCTTAAAAACTAGCGGGCGTGCCGGGGAGCTGTTTTTT. Amino acids: CASSLKTSGRAGELFF.

V and J are TRBV14 and TRBJ2-5, with 8 nucleotides matching TRBD1. The length of the CDR3 is 17 residues. The junction had 10 bases not matched to a gene; V was cut back by 4 bases and J by 0 bases. CDR1 and CDR2 from the germline V gene are SGHDN and FVKESK. CDR3 region: CASSLRTGWTDQETQYF. CDR3 nucleotides: TGTGCCAGCAGCCTGAGGACAGGGTGGACCGACCAAGAGACCCAGTACTTC.

This clone was counted once. The CDR3 bases are TGTGCCAGCAGCCAATACGGACTAGCGGGTCAGACCACAGATACGCAGTATTTT. Translating it yields CASSQYGLAGQTTDTQYF. The genes are TRBV4-2 and TRBJ2-3; 11 bases fit TRBD2. Germline V lookup: CDR1 LGHNA, CDR2 YNFKEQ. J lost 2 bases, V lost 2 bases, and 9 bases had no gene match. CDR3 length: 18 amino acids.

The DNA of the CDR3 is TGTGCCAGCAGCCAAGATTCCGCAGTTTATAGCAATCAGCCCCAGCATTTT. Translation: CASSQDSAVYSNQPQHF. The chain is built from TRBV4-2 and TRBJ1-5; no firm D call. There are 17 residues in the CDR3. V lost 0 bases to trimming and J lost 0 bases, with 12 bases between them. CDR1 is LGHNA, CDR2 YNFKEQ, per germline.

This chain joins TRBV7-8 and TRBJ2-7, with 8 bases fitting TRBD2. V trimming: 6 bases; J trimming: 6 bases; junction bases outside the gene matches: 7. The CDR3 loop spans 13 amino acids. Germline-derived CDR1 and CDR2 are SGHVS and FQNEAQ. The CDR3 sequence is CASRSGGGREQYF. CDR3 coding DNA: TGTGCCAGCAGATCAGGCGGGGGGCGCGAGCAGTACTTC.

This clone was recorded only once. V is TRBV6-6 and J is TRBJ1-2, with D maybe TRBD1 (6 bases). V was trimmed by 2 bases and J by 4 bases, leaving 14 bases between them. Germline V gene sequence: CDR1 MNHNY, CDR2 SVGAGI (reference sequence). This CDR3 has 15 amino acids. The CDR3 coding sequence is TGTGCCAGCAGTTACGCCCTGGCAGGGGCCTATGGCTACACCTTC. This translates into CASSYALAGAYGYTF.

This chain connects TRBV6-5 to TRBJ2-6; possible D gene TRBD2, 6 bases. Germline values: CDR1 MNHEY, CDR2 SVGAGI. Deletions cut 2 bases from V and 1 base from J, with 6 bases between. The CDR3 sequence is 15 residues long. The CDR3 bases are TGTGCCAGCAGTTACGGAGGGTCTGGGGCCAACGTCCTGACTTTC. This encodes CASSYGGSGANVLTF.

This chain connects TRBV7-6 to TRBJ2-7, with 7 bases fitting TRBD1. This CDR3 is built from 13 residues. Trimming removed 5 bases from V and 7 bases from J; junction bases left unmatched: 8. Germline V CDR1 and CDR2: SGHVS, FNYEAQ. The CDR3 DNA reads TGTGCCAGCAGCGATCCAGGGGGTTTGGAGCAGTACTTC. It specifies CASSDPGGLEQYF.

The chain combines TRBV29-1 with TRBJ2-1, with a possible D match to TRBD1 (6 bases). V lost 5 bases, J lost 5 bases, and 13 bases lay in between. The germline CDR1 and CDR2 sequences are SQVTM and ANQGSEA. The CDR3 covers 13 residues. In DNA form, the CDR3 reads TGCAGCGTTTCCCAGGGGTGGGACAATGAGCAGTTCTTC. Translated, it gives CSVSQGWDNEQFF.

V gene TRBV29-1 combines with J gene TRBJ1-2, with unresolved D. The germline V gene encodes CDR1 SQVTM and CDR2 ANQGSEA. Trimming shortened V by 3 bases and J by 8 bases, and 10 bases separated the two germline ends. The CDR3 is 11 residues long. CDR3 DNA sequence: TGCAGCGTTGAGCGTGGAGGCGGCTACACCTTC. This gives the protein CSVERGGGYTF.

The chain employs TRBV7-2 and TRBJ1-1; no firm D call. Germline CDR1 is SGHTA and CDR2 is FQGNSA. There are 14 residues in the CDR3. V lost 5 bases to trimming and J lost 4 bases, with 14 bases between them. For the CDR3, the DNA is TGTGCCAGCAGCCCCCTCGGAGGGCTCACTGAAGCTTTCTTT. Encoded protein: CASSPLGGLTEAFF.

This clone was observed many times. This CDR3 is CASSLGDSSRGYTF. DNA for the CDR3: TGCGCCAGCAGCTTGGGGGACAGTTCTAGGGGCTACACCTTC. The rearrangement uses TRBV5-1 and TRBJ1-2; TRBD1 matches at 7 bases. This CDR3 is built from 14 residues. V trimming: 0 bases; J trimming: 8 bases; junction bases outside the gene matches: 7. Germline CDR1 reads SGHRS; CDR2 reads YFSETQ.

The chain combines TRBV7-2 with TRBJ1-5, with 9 bases aligning to TRBD1. Per the germline V gene, CDR1 is SGHTA and CDR2 is FQGNSA. CDR3 length equals 15 residues. Unmatched junction bases numbered 3, after V lost 4 bases and J lost 2 bases. The CDR3 bases are TGTGCCAGCAGCTCCCGGACAGGGGGCAATCAGCCCCAGCATTTT. As protein: CASSSRTGGNQPQHF.